This TCR beta chain was captured in a study of early T cells in non-severe SARS-CoV-2 infection (dated by TCRdb to the early 2020s). Turning to the overall study: TCR sequencing used bulk RNA from unsorted whole blood, so alpha and beta chains could not be paired.

CDR1 is given as MNHNS and CDR2 as SASEGT, both from the germline V gene. Its CDR3 holds 14 amino acids, cysteine through phenylalanine. Just the 42-base CDR3 DNA is kept, in frame starting at base 1. Set within a cohort of healthcare workers in London, UK, this nested case-control study involved weekly PCR testing of nasopharyngeal swabs along with blood sampling. Healthcare workers were recruited during the week of the UK lockdown, between 23 and 31 March 2020, and followed weekly for up to roughly 15 weeks. Ten or more counts support this clonotype. Its antigen is currently not known. Its ends do not fully match the called genes, so a read error is possible. Results and caveats for the whole study, not just this receptor: VDJdb matching was skewed toward anti-spike CD8 responses and likely underestimated virus-specific expansions, missing private and CD4 specificities.

The method behind the library was 5' RACE. The sequencer listed for this sample is NextSeq 500. The TCR library protocol attached unique molecular identifiers to individual cDNA molecules to correct for sequencing error and PCR bias. Both TCR alpha and beta chains were sequenced, and tight co-correlation was observed between alpha and beta sequence abundances in each sample. The study's own analysis went as follows. Decombinator V4 was used to perform V gene, J gene and CDR3 annotation of TCR sequences. TCRs were defined as expanded if a significant change between any two time points was detected under a Poisson model with p below 0.0001. TCR abundances were normalised to the total number of TCRs sequenced per sample and were expressed as counts per million. TRAV1-2 paired with TRAJ12, TRAJ20 or TRAJ33 defined MAIT TCRs, while TRAV10 paired with TRAJ18 defined iNKT TCRs. VDJdb, accessed on 1 November 2021, was searched for TCRs annotated for CMV, EBV and SARS-CoV-2, and TCRs annotated for more than one antigen were excluded. TCRdb reprocessing: public reads trimmed at Q25 with fastp, clones called with MiXCR, in-frame beta chains kept. When rows share a CDR3 protein, they turn into one entry using the most common DNA and genes. These V and J calls derive from TCRdb rather than the authors' analysis. The sample table shows about 70,000 distinct CDR3 sequences, and less than 15% are seen once. 15% to 18% of the sample rests with the top ten.

The rearrangement combines TRBV6-1 with TRBJ2-7, with 8 junctional bases fitting TRBD1. This clonotype was sampled from an adult who was a healthcare worker with PCR-confirmed SARS-CoV-2 infection or an uninfected control (not recorded which). The donor label of this sample is uncertain. Sequencing used whole blood, obtained at baseline. The CDR3 region reads CASSELNWGGTGNF. The nucleotides are TGTGCCAGCAGTGAATTGAACTGGGGCGGGACAGGCAACTTC.